The 3 T cell receptor beta chains presented below share a single source sample, sequenced in a study of tumor and adjacent non-tumor tissue in lung cancer. TCRbeta libraries were built with three rounds of nested PCR, modified from ARM-PCR. One entry per CDR3 protein, called by TCRdb with MiXCR from the multiplex PCR reads. This table holds more than 75,000 distinct CDR3 sequences, around two thirds found once. This sample's RNA came from whole unsorted tissue. Material for sequencing was lung tumor tissue. The receptors come from a woman between 65 and 79 years old with non-small cell lung cancer.

This clonotype has just a few counts. V is TRBV7-2 and J is TRBJ2-1; weak D call: TRBD2 (5 bases). This CDR3 has 16 amino acids. V dropped 1 base and J dropped 9 bases, with 19 bases sitting between them. The germline V gene has CDR1 SGHTA and CDR2 FQGNSA. CDR3 region: CASSLVSRVGRSEQFF. The CDR3 DNA reads as TGTGCCAGCAGCTTAGTTTCGCGGGTGGGCCGGTCTGAGCAGTTCTTC. Supplemented by reference TRBV7-2 and TRBJ2-1, the full variable domain reads GAGVSQSPSNKVTEKGKDVELRCDPISGHTALYWYRQSLGQGLEFLIYFQGNSAPDKSGLPSDRFSAERTGGSVSTLTIQRTQQEDSAVYLCASSLVSRVGRSEQFFGPGTRLTVL.

With respect to this clonotype: Germline and junction disagree at one end, which may indicate a read error. J is TRBJ2-1 and V is TRBV10-1; D is perhaps TRBD2 (6 bases). Germline-derived CDR1 and CDR2 are WNHNN and SYGVQD (reference sequence). The CDR3 totals 15 residues. The chain's CDR3 is CASSEAGSEYNEHFF. The CDR3, as DNA: TGCGCCAGCAGTGAGGCGGGATCGGAATACAATGAGCACTTCTTC.

This clonotype is classed as large. This chain links TRBV6-5 with TRBJ2-5, with D maybe TRBD2 (6 bases). The V gene's germline CDR1 is MNHEY and CDR2 SVGAGI. V was trimmed by 5 bases and J by 3 bases, leaving 19 bases between them. This CDR3 is 16 amino acids long. The CDR3, as DNA: TGTGCCAGCAGTAACCCCTCGGGAGAAGGAAAAGAGACCCAGTACTTC. Protein product: CASSNPSGEGKETQYF.